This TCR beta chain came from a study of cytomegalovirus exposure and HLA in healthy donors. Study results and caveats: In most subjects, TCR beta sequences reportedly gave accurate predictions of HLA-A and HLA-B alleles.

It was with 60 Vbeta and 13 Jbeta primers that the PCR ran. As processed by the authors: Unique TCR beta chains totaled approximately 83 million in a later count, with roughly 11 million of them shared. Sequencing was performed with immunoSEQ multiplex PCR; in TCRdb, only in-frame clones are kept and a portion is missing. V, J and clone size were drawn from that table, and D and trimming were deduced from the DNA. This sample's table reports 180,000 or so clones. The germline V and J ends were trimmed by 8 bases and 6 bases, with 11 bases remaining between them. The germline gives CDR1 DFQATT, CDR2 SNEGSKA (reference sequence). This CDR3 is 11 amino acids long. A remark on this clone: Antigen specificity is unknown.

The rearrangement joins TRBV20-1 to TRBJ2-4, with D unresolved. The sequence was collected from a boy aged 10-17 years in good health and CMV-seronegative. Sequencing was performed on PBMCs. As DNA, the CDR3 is TGCAGTCCTCTCAGACTAAACATTCAGTACTTC. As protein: CSPLRLNIQYF.